This T cell receptor beta chain emerged from a study of Graves' ophthalmopathy and Graves' hyperthyroidism. The sample holds a few counts of this clonotype. Its matching antigen is unknown. Ophthalmopathy cases showed moderate-to-severe activity, scoring CAS ≥3 and NOSPECS ≥4, with duration under 3 months. Enrollment excluded any patients with other autoimmune diseases, uncontrolled infections, pregnancy or lactation. Points from the study as a whole: Blood also harbored most expanded thyroid clonotypes above 0.001 frequency.

Amplification from RNA transcripts yielded the TCR beta CDR3 regions. HTBI primers primed a first-round RT-PCR, and a second-round multiplex PCR followed. From the multiplex PCR reads, TCRdb called clonotypes with MiXCR, one entry per CDR3 protein. The sample records more than 550,000 distinct CDR3 sequences, over 40% being singletons. The CDR3 contains 15 residues. Germline trimming cut 5 bases from V and 5 bases from J; bases unmatched to any gene: 4. Germline CDR1 is SGHTA and CDR2 is FQGNSA. The clonotype comes from an adult man with Graves' ophthalmopathy. The chain couples TRBV7-2 to TRBJ2-7, with 15 nucleotides matching TRBD2. Material: peripheral blood. In DNA, the CDR3 is TGTGCCAGCAGCCGGACTAGCGGGAGGGCGAACGAGCAGTACTTC. This sequence encodes CASSRTSGRANEQYF. Full variable domain (rest looked up from reference TRBV7-2 and TRBJ2-7): GAGVSQSPSNKVTEKGKDVELRCDPISGHTALYWYRQSLGQGLEFLIYFQGNSAPDKSGLPSDRFSAERTGGSVSTLTIQRTQQEDSAVYLCASSRTSGRANEQYFGPGTRLTVT.